This TCR beta chain was recovered during a study of blood T cell repertoires in COVID-19 (dated by TCRdb to between 2020 and 2021). In terms of the full investigation: Samples from collaborators originated in the United States, Italy and Spain and spanned both the acute and convalescent phases of COVID-19. HLA class I and class II types, where available, came from metadata supplied by the sample provider rather than from assay-based typing. Samples were obtained from the ongoing ImmuneRACE study (first 160 participants) and from over a thousand subjects provided by 6 global collaborators. Subjects who had been exposed to COVID-19, were actively infected with it, or had recovered from it provided the deeply sampled blood TCRbeta repertoires that made up the dataset. The repertoires were released in a freely available public database meant as a resource for research on the immune response to SARS-CoV-2. Sample metadata almost always included a de-identified subject ID, COVID-19 status, age in years and sex. The prospective study material was composed of cDNA or gDNA derived from T cells, B-cell-depleted T cells, or PBMCs.

Collaborating institutions collected whole blood in K2EDTA tubes following their own protocols. For TCRbeta analysis, collaborator samples were shipped as frozen whole blood, as isolated PBMCs, or as DNA extracted from either sample type. V lost 6 bases and J lost 6 bases; the stretch between them is 18 bases long. Including cysteine and phenylalanine, the CDR3 has 15 amino acids. The sequence is cut down to CDR3 DNA, 45 bases in frame from base 1. The CDR1 and CDR2 encoded by the germline V gene are MNHEY and SVGEGT. TCRbeta CDR3 regions were amplified from genomic DNA using the immunoSEQ Assay, a bias-controlled multiplex PCR. The source study handled its data this way. The number of nucleated cells in each sample was estimated by amplification of reference gene primers within the assay. To quantify the absolute abundance of each unique TCRbeta CDR3 rearrangement, sequence reads were collapsed and filtered. For each sample, productive Simpson clonality was calculated as the square root of Simpson's diversity index over productive rearrangements. TCRdb took this table from immuneACCESS and kept in-frame rearrangements with V and J called. Such tables lack part of the clones; where checked against another copy, unresolved V genes explain under half of the gap, and the rest is unexplained. That table gives V, J and clone size, and the DNA gave D and trimming. This sample is represented by about 250,000 clones; approximately 88% of them were singletons. The leading ten clones occupy 0.8% of the sample.

Beyond this particular receptor, the publication reports: Clinical and demographic metadata were provided uncurated, with the amount varying by source and participant.

Turning to this clone: Its specific antigen is unknown. The input lacks base qualities; no much larger clone sits a single base away.

What was sequenced was peripheral blood. The chain employs TRBV6-2 or TRBV6-3 and TRBJ1-5, and TRBD1 may be the D gene, going by 6 matching bases. The source is a woman under 40 with acute or convalescent COVID-19. Here is the DNA: TGTGCCAGCAGCTCAGCGGCAGGGGCAGGTCAGCCCCAGCATTTT. The encoded protein is CASSSAAGAGQPQHF.